These 17 T cell receptor beta chains were sequenced from one sample in a study of cytomegalovirus exposure and HLA in healthy donors. TCRdb's copy holds only in-frame clones and misses some; the assay was immunoSEQ multiplex PCR. The sample records around 45,000 clones, roughly 90% being singletons. Sample: PBMCs. The receptor set was obtained from a man younger than 35 in good health and CMV-seronegative.

The chain carries TRBV6-1 and TRBJ1-2; D gene unclear. Trimming stripped 4 bases from V and 8 bases from J, with 17 bases between. Germline assignment: CDR1 MNHNS and CDR2 SASEGT. The CDR3 extends over 14 amino acids. DNA of the CDR3: TGTGCCAGCAGTGGAGAGACGGACTCCACGGGCTACACCTTC. Translating it yields CASSGETDSTGYTF.

This chain uses TRBV5-4 with TRBJ2-7; 8 bases are a match to TRBD2. CDR3 length: 13 amino acids. Trimming took 4 bases from V and 6 from J; bases not matched to a gene: 6. Germline values: CDR1 SGHNT, CDR2 YYREEE (reference sequence). CDR3 protein: CASSRGGVGEQYF. The CDR3 bases are TGTGCCAGCAGCCGGGGGGGAGTTGGCGAGCAGTACTTC.

This chain connects TRBV27 to TRBJ1-2, with TRBD1 as a possible D gene (5 bases). The CDR3 covers 13 residues. V was pared by 2 bases and J by 5 bases, with 9 bases between. Germline values: CDR1 MNHEY, CDR2 SMNVEV (reference sequence). CDR3 residues: CASSLGGGYGYTF. CDR3 in DNA: TGTGCCAGCAGTTTAGGCGGGGGGTATGGCTACACCTTC.

The rearrangement links TRBV9 to TRBJ2-3, with 7 bases aligning to TRBD1. The CDR3 has 15 amino acids. Germline values: CDR1 SGDLS, CDR2 YYNGEE. V shed 2 bases and J 0 bases; nucleotides not matched to a gene: 3. The chain's CDR3 is CASSVRTGSTDTQYF. The CDR3 nucleotides are TGTGCCAGCAGCGTGCGGACAGGCAGCACAGATACGCAGTATTTT.

The chain couples TRBV27 to TRBJ1-1, with TRBD1 identical over 11 bases. Germline values: CDR1 MNHEY, CDR2 SMNVEV (reference sequence). J gave up 7 bases and V 2 bases, and 3 bases lay outside the gene matches. The CDR3 is 14 amino acids. CDR3 nucleotide sequence: TGTGCCAGCAGTTTAACGGACAGGGGGCTTGAAGCTTTCTTT. Translated: CASSLTDRGLEAFF.

The chain joins TRBV7-8 to TRBJ1-5; the match to TRBD1 covers 11 bases. Per germline, CDR1 SGHVS and CDR2 FQNEAQ. The length of the CDR3 is 15 residues. Trimming took 4 bases from V and 5 from J; bases not matched to a gene: 4. CDR3 sequence (DNA): TGTGCCAGCAGCTCCGGGACAGGGGGAGATCAGCCCCAGCATTTT. Amino acid sequence: CASSSGTGGDQPQHF. Full variable domain (outside the CDR3, taken from reference TRBV7-8 and TRBJ1-5): GAGVSQSPRYKVAKRGQDVALRCDPISGHVSLFWYQQALGQGPEFLTYFQNEAQLDKSGLPSDRFFAERPEGSVSTLKIQRTQQEDSAVYLCASSSGTGGDQPQHFGDGTRLSIL.

V and J are TRBV6-6 and TRBJ1-2, with D maybe TRBD1 (6 bases). The V end was cut by 6 bases, the J end by 3 bases, with 14 bases between. The CDR3 extends over 14 amino acids. CDR1 is MNHNY and CDR2 is SVGAGI in the germline V gene (reference sequence). DNA for the CDR3: TGTGCCAGCAGCATTCGACAGGCGCACTATGGCTACACCTTC. Its translation: CASSIRQAHYGYTF.

The CDR3 DNA reads TGTGCCAGCAGCGGGCGGGGCACAGATACGCAGTATTTT. Protein product: CASSGRGTDTQYF. This rearrangement joins TRBV14 to TRBJ2-3, with D possibly TRBD2 on 5 matching bases. The germline V gene encodes CDR1 SGHDN and CDR2 FVKESK. The CDR3 is 13 residues long. V gave up 5 bases and J gave up 1 base, with 7 bases separating them.

This rearrangement joins TRBV7-2 to TRBJ2-2; unclear D gene. CDR1 and CDR2 (germline): SGHTA, FQGNSA. CDR3 length: 15 amino acids. V lost 1 base and J lost 0, with 6 bases in between. The CDR3 here is CASSLGFANTGELFF. As DNA, the CDR3 is TGTGCCAGCAGCTTAGGTTTCGCGAACACCGGGGAGCTGTTTTTT.

This CDR3 is CASSNPTPGATNEKLFF. The CDR3 nucleotides read TGTGCCAGCAGCAACCCGACTCCAGGGGCAACTAATGAAAAACTGTTTTTT. The chain is built from TRBV28 and TRBJ1-4; D possibly corresponds to TRBD1 (6 bases). Per germline, CDR1 MDHEN and CDR2 SYDVKM. Trimming removed 6 bases at V and 0 bases at J, with 17 bases between. CDR3 size: 17 residues.

This chain links TRBV28 with TRBJ2-7, with 7 bases identical to TRBD2. Germline CDR1 MDHEN, CDR2 SYDVKM. The CDR3 is 13 residues long. The trim removed 6 bases at V and 8 bases at J, leaving 10 bases unmatched. The CDR3 DNA reads TGTGCCAGCAGACACGGGACTACTCGCCAGCAGTACTTC. This codes for CASRHGTTRQQYF.

The V call is TRBV11-2, the J call TRBJ1-2; D is possibly TRBD1 (6 bases). This CDR3 is 14 amino acids long. Germline assignment: CDR1 SGHAT and CDR2 FQNNGV. Trimming shortened V by 7 bases and J by 2 bases, and 14 bases separated the two germline ends. CDR3 loop: CASTLRRGNYGYTF. CDR3 sequence (DNA): TGTGCCAGCACCTTGCGCAGGGGAAACTATGGCTACACCTTC. The full variable domain, with the rest looked up from reference TRBV11-2 and TRBJ1-2, is EAGVAQSPRYKIIEKRQSVAFWCNPISGHATLYWYQQILGQGPKLLIQFQNNGVVDDSQLPKDRFSAERLKGVDSTLKIQPAKLEDSAVYLCASTLRRGNYGYTFGSGTRLTVV.

This rearrangement joins TRBV7-6 to TRBJ2-1; 8 bases fit TRBD2. Germline-derived CDR1 and CDR2 are SGHVS and FNYEAQ. The CDR3 extends over 15 amino acids. Trimming took 5 bases from V and 1 from J; bases not matched to a gene: 4. CDR3 in amino acids: CASSPAGGSYNEQFF. The CDR3 coding sequence is TGTGCCAGCAGCCCGGCGGGAGGTTCCTACAATGAGCAGTTCTTC.

The chain joins TRBV29-1 to TRBJ2-1; 7 bases match TRBD2. The CDR3 loop spans 14 amino acids. J was trimmed by 3 bases and V by 7 bases; bases with no gene match: 9. In germline, CDR1 is SQVTM, CDR2 ANQGSEA. CDR3 region: CSADRLADYNEQFF. The DNA for the CDR3 is TGCAGCGCTGACCGACTAGCAGACTACAATGAGCAGTTCTTC.

Here the CDR3 reads CASSLAGERNTEAFF. DNA of the CDR3: TGTGCCAGCAGCTTGGCTGGGGAGAGGAACACTGAAGCTTTCTTT. The J gene is TRBJ1-1, the V gene TRBV5-6; no clear D gene. The CDR3 sequence is 15 residues long. V was shortened by 0 bases and J by 1 base, with 10 bases between the two germline ends. CDR1 is SGHDT, CDR2 YYEEEE, per germline. Full variable domain (rest looked up from reference TRBV5-6 and TRBJ1-1): DAGVTQSPTHLIKTRGQQVTLRCSPKSGHDTVSWYQQALGQGPQFIFQYYEEEERQRGNFPDRFSGHQFPNYSSELNVNALLLGDSALYLCASSLAGERNTEAFFGQGTRLTVV.

J is TRBJ2-7 and V is TRBV5-1; TRBD2 aligns across 11 bases. Germline-derived CDR1 and CDR2 are SGHRS and YFSETQ. The V segment lost 3 bases and the J segment 0 bases; nucleotides outside the gene matches: 14. The CDR3 totals 19 residues. The CDR3 reads CASSSLPPASGGSSYEQYF. CDR3 nucleotide sequence: TGCGCCAGCAGCTCCCTACCCCCGGCTAGCGGGGGGAGCTCCTACGAGCAGTACTTC. Using reference TRBV5-1 and TRBJ2-7 for the parts outside the CDR3, the full variable domain is KAGVTQTPRYLIKTRGQQVTLSCSPISGHRSVSWYQQTPGQGLQFLFEYFSETQRNKGNFPGRFSGRQFSNSRSEMNVSTLELGDSALYLCASSSLPPASGGSSYEQYFGPGTRLTVT.

The CDR3 DNA reads TGTGCCACCAGCATTAACAGGGGTCCTGGAAACACCATATATTTT. Protein product: CATSINRGPGNTIYF. This chain uses TRBV15 with TRBJ1-3; the match to TRBD1 covers 7 bases. Trimming at V came to 4 bases and at J to 2 bases, leaving 5 bases not matched to a gene. Germline CDR1 LNHNV, CDR2 YYDKDF (reference sequence). There are 15 residues in the CDR3.